The 30 T cell receptor beta chains below come from one sample, sequenced in a study of control samples from healthy donors and cancer patients (dated by TCRdb to the early 2020s). Library preparation employed the immunoSEQ multiplex PCR assay. Sourced from immuneACCESS, this table was stored by TCRdb with only in-frame sequences that have V and J called. A share of the clones is absent; for the studies checked, an unresolved V gene accounts for under half, and the remainder has no known explanation. Here the sample has 84,000 or so clones; 91% occur a single time. The ten biggest clones cover 15% to 19% of the sample. Source material: blood. The receptors originated from a man younger than 45 in good health.

This clone was counted once. The chain couples TRBV5-5 to TRBJ1-4; D is undetermined. Germline V CDR1 and CDR2: SGHKS, YYEKEE (reference sequence). The V end was cut by 5 bases, the J end by 8 bases, with 19 bases between. The CDR3 contains 15 residues. The CDR3 here is CASSSERWTEEKLFF. CDR3 sequence (DNA): TGTGCCAGCAGTTCAGAACGGTGGACGGAAGAAAAACTGTTTTTT.

This chain connects TRBV5-1 to TRBJ2-1; 8 bases align to TRBD2. Trimming took 0 bases from V and 6 from J; bases not matched to a gene: 8. The CDR3 consists of 16 residues. In germline, CDR1 is SGHRS, CDR2 YFSETQ. The CDR3 loop is CASSLALAGSVNEQFF. CDR3 DNA: TGCGCCAGCAGCTTGGCTCTAGCGGGCAGCGTCAATGAGCAGTTCTTC. The complete variable domain, with remaining parts taken from reference TRBV5-1 and TRBJ2-1, reads KAGVTQTPRYLIKTRGQQVTLSCSPISGHRSVSWYQQTPGQGLQFLFEYFSETQRNKGNFPGRFSGRQFSNSRSEMNVSTLELGDSALYLCASSLALAGSVNEQFFGPGTRLTVL.

This clone was counted once. The chain uses TRBV5-1 and TRBJ2-5; 11 bases are a match to TRBD2. J lost 3 bases, V lost 4 bases, and 11 bases had no gene match. Germline-derived CDR1 and CDR2 are SGHRS and YFSETQ. This CDR3 has 17 amino acids. CDR3 nucleotides: TGCGCCAGCAGCCCCCGCCTTTTGGGACTAGCGGAAGAGACCCAGTACTTC. This translates into CASSPRLLGLAEETQYF.

The rearrangement joins TRBV28 to TRBJ1-5; 7 nucleotides match TRBD1. V gave up 10 bases and J gave up 4 bases; unmatched junction bases: 13. Per germline, CDR1 MDHEN and CDR2 SYDVKM. This CDR3 has 15 residues. For the CDR3, the DNA is TGTGCCATCAGCCTCTCAGGGACAGCGAATCAGCCCCAGCATTTT. Its translation is CAISLSGTANQPQHF.

This clone was seen just once. The rearrangement links TRBV6-5 to TRBJ2-2; D unresolved. V lost 0 bases to trimming and J lost 9 bases, with 17 bases between them. Germline CDR1 MNHEY, CDR2 SVGAGI. This CDR3 is built from 16 residues. CDR3 amino acids: CASSYSGTGKPWELFF. The CDR3 coding sequence is TGTGCCAGCAGTTACTCGGGAACGGGCAAACCTTGGGAGCTGTTTTTT.

V and J are TRBV28 and TRBJ1-4; tentative D call: TRBD1 (5 bases). From germline, CDR1 is MDHEN and CDR2 SYDVKM. V was clipped by 2 bases and J by 7 bases, with 11 bases between them. This CDR3 has 14 residues. The CDR3 region is CASSLGQGREKLFF. DNA of the CDR3: TGTGCCAGCAGTTTAGGCCAGGGTCGTGAAAAACTGTTTTTT.

The chain uses TRBV24-1 and TRBJ2-4; 9 bases line up with TRBD1. This CDR3 spans 15 amino acids. Germline CDR1 is KGHDR and CDR2 is SFDVKD. Trimming cost V 7 bases and J 6 bases; bases outside gene matches: 9. In nucleotides, the CDR3 is TGTGCCACCAGCCCCACCGGGACAGGGTCAAACATTCAGTACTTC. Translated: CATSPTGTGSNIQYF.

The rearrangement joins TRBV18 to TRBJ2-2; maybe TRBD1 (6 bases). Germline CDR1 reads KGHSH; CDR2 reads LQKENI. This CDR3 contains 15 residues. V shed 6 bases and J shed 6 bases, with 17 bases lying between them. CDR3 sequence (DNA): TGTGCCAGCTCTCCCACAGGGCGGGCATCCGGGGAGCTGTTTTTT. It translates to CASSPTGRASGELFF. The full variable domain, rest sourced from reference TRBV18 and TRBJ2-2, is NAGVMQNPRHLVRRRGQEARLRCSPMKGHSHVYWYRQLPEEGLKFMVYLQKENIIDESGMPKERFSAEFPKEGPSILRIQQVVRGDSAAYFCASSPTGRASGELFFGEGSRLTVL.

The rearrangement uses TRBV5-1 and TRBJ2-2; D possibly uses TRBD1 or TRBD2 (6 bases each). Trimming removed 6 bases from V and 5 bases from J, with 14 bases in between. The CDR3 runs to 14 residues. Per germline, CDR1 SGHRS and CDR2 YFSETQ. This CDR3 reads CASIRGDNTGELFF. The CDR3 DNA is TGCGCCAGCATACGCGGGGACAATACCGGGGAGCTGTTTTTT.

The chain carries TRBV12-3 or TRBV12-4 and TRBJ1-3; D is perhaps TRBD1 (5 bases). The V end lost 8 bases, the J end lost 8 bases, and 13 bases lay between the germline ends. The CDR3 covers 12 residues. Here the CDR3 DNA reads TGTGCCAGCGGTGGAGGGGCGGACACCATATATTTT. It specifies CASGGGADTIYF.

V usage is TRBV2 and J usage is TRBJ2-3; maybe TRBD2 (6 bases). Germline V lookup: CDR1 SNHLY, CDR2 FYNNEI. The CDR3 has 11 amino acids. V was pared by 6 bases and J by 14 bases, with 15 bases between. Written as DNA, the CDR3 is TGTGCCAGCAGGGAACTAGTCGGGGGGTATTTT. Translation: CASRELVGGYF.

This clone came up a few times. CDR3 nucleotides: TGTGCCAGCAGTACTCTTGGGGGAGCCGGGACTAGCGGGGGGAGAACAGATACGCAGTATTTT. Translating it yields CASSTLGGAGTSGGRTDTQYF. The genes are TRBV28 and TRBJ2-3, with 15 nucleotides matching TRBD2. Trimming at V came to 5 bases and at J to 3 bases, leaving 18 bases not matched to a gene. This CDR3 has 21 amino acids. Germline V CDR1 and CDR2: MDHEN, SYDVKM.

The chain's CDR3 is CAWSVGSGRRDEQFF. DNA of the CDR3: TGTGCCTGGAGTGTAGGAAGCGGGAGAAGGGATGAGCAGTTCTTC. The gene calls are TRBV30 and TRBJ2-1; TRBD2 matches at 8 bases. V was clipped by 0 bases and J by 8 bases; unmatched bases: 9. CDR3 length: 15 amino acids. Germline V gene data show CDR1 as GTSNPN and CDR2 as SVGIG (reference sequence). Complete variable domain (other parts from reference TRBV30 and TRBJ2-1): SQTIHQWPATLVQPVGSPLSLECTVEGTSNPNLYWYRQAAGRGLQLLFYSVGIGQISSEVPQNLSASRPQDRQFILSSKKLLLSDSGFYLCAWSVGSGRRDEQFFGPGTRLTVL.

J is TRBJ2-5 and V is TRBV7-8; no clear D gene. CDR1 is SGHVS, CDR2 FQNEAQ, per germline. V lost 10 bases to trimming and J lost 1 base, with 10 bases between them. There are 12 residues in the CDR3. Here the CDR3 reads CATHRVQETQYF. The CDR3, as DNA: TGTGCCACCCACCGGGTCCAAGAGACCCAGTACTTC. The full variable domain, completed using reference TRBV7-8 and TRBJ2-5, is GAGVSQSPRYKVAKRGQDVALRCDPISGHVSLFWYQQALGQGPEFLTYFQNEAQLDKSGLPSDRFFAERPEGSVSTLKIQRTQQEDSAVYLCATHRVQETQYFGPGTRLLVL.

The gene calls are TRBV28 and TRBJ1-4; D is uncertain. CDR3 length: 12 amino acids. V lost 6 bases and J 8 bases, leaving 10 bases between the germline ends. Germline V lookup: CDR1 MDHEN, CDR2 SYDVKM. CDR3 in amino acids: CASRIRAEKLFF. The CDR3 DNA reads TGTGCCAGCAGAATAAGGGCCGAAAAACTGTTTTTT.

This chain joins TRBV19 and TRBJ1-5, with D possibly TRBD1 on 6 matching bases. The germline V gene encodes CDR1 LNHDA and CDR2 SQIVND (reference sequence). V was trimmed by 4 bases and J by 4 bases, leaving 17 bases between them. The CDR3 spans 16 residues. The CDR3 spells CASSTGTGRGNQPQHF. CDR3 coding DNA: TGTGCCAGTAGTACCGGGACCGGGAGGGGGAATCAGCCCCAGCATTTT.

This clone occurred once. This chain joins TRBV20-1 and TRBJ2-7, with 7 bases lining up with TRBD2. J gave up 2 bases and V 3 bases, and 7 bases lay outside the gene matches. Germline-derived CDR1 and CDR2 are DFQATT and SNEGSKA (reference sequence). The CDR3 consists of 14 residues. The CDR3 protein is CSASWGGNAYEQYF. DNA for the CDR3: TGCAGTGCTAGTTGGGGGGGAAACGCCTACGAGCAGTACTTC.

The chain employs TRBV11-2 and TRBJ1-1; D is unresolved. The CDR3 has 13 residues. Trimming removed 3 bases from V and 6 bases from J, with 11 bases in between. Looked up from germline, CDR1 is SGHAT and CDR2 is FQNNGV. The CDR3 sequence is CASSFPWWSEAFF. For the CDR3, the DNA is TGTGCCAGCAGCTTTCCATGGTGGTCTGAAGCTTTCTTT.

The rearrangement joins TRBV19 to TRBJ2-7; tentatively, D is TRBD2 (7 bases). The V end was cut by 1 base, the J end by 0 bases, with 16 bases between. Germline loops: CDR1 LNHDA, CDR2 SQIVND (reference sequence). The CDR3 is 17 amino acids. CDR3 DNA: TGTGCCAGTAGTATAGGGGGGCTAGCGGAGAGCTCCTACGAGCAGTACTTC. It codes for CASSIGGLAESSYEQYF. Filled out from reference TRBV19 and TRBJ2-7, the complete variable domain reads DGGITQSPKYLFRKEGQNVTLSCEQNLNHDAMYWYRQDPGQGLRLIYYSQIVNDFQKGDIAEGYSVSREKKESFPLTVTSAQKNPTAFYLCASSIGGLAESSYEQYFGPGTRLTVT.

V is TRBV7-2 and J is TRBJ1-4; D is unresolved. The germline V and J ends were trimmed by 5 bases and 8 bases, with 15 bases remaining between them. Germline lookup yields CDR1 SGHTA and CDR2 FQGNSA. The CDR3 contains 14 residues. Here the CDR3 reads CASSEGARREKLFF. CDR3 bases: TGTGCCAGCAGCGAGGGCGCCCGAAGGGAAAAACTGTTTTTT.

The chain links TRBV4-2 to TRBJ2-7; 7 bases fit TRBD1. V was clipped by 6 bases and J by 4 bases; unmatched bases: 12. Germline lookup yields CDR1 LGHNA and CDR2 YNFKEQ. The CDR3 is 15 amino acids. The CDR3 nucleotides are TGTGCCAGCAGTCACAGAGGGGGCGCTGGGTACGAGCAGTACTTC. Its translation is CASSHRGGAGYEQYF.

The chain joins TRBV11-2 to TRBJ1-1; tentatively, D is TRBD1 (6 bases). The CDR3 has 13 amino acids. Germline values: CDR1 SGHAT, CDR2 FQNNGV. Trimming cost V 5 bases and J 1 base, with 8 bases left between them. The CDR3 bases are TGTGCCAGCAGCCGGGGGGCGAACACTGAAGCTTTCTTT. Residues: CASSRGANTEAFF.

This clone was counted a single time. The J gene is TRBJ1-4, the V gene TRBV10-3, with D maybe TRBD1 (6 bases). The ends were cut back, 5 bases at V and 7 bases at J, with 17 bases in the middle. The germline CDR1 and CDR2 sequences are ENHRY and SYGVKD. The CDR3 contains 15 residues. The CDR3 is CAISPTGGQGEKLFF. CDR3 nucleotide sequence: TGTGCCATCAGTCCAACCGGGGGGCAGGGTGAAAAACTGTTTTTT.

The gene calls are TRBV5-5 and TRBJ1-1; D perhaps matches TRBD1 (5 bases). Per germline, CDR1 SGHKS and CDR2 YYEKEE (reference sequence). Between the trimmed V and J ends, which lost 4 bases and 0 bases, there was a span of 10 bases. The CDR3 contains 14 residues. This chain's CDR3 is CASSPGTVNTEAFF. The CDR3 region has the DNA TGTGCCAGCAGCCCCGGGACGGTGAACACTGAAGCTTTCTTT.

This rearrangement joins TRBV10-3 to TRBJ1-5, with 8 bases lining up with TRBD1. Germline trimming cut 5 bases from V and 0 bases from J; bases unmatched to any gene: 12. Germline V gene sequence: CDR1 ENHRY, CDR2 SYGVKD. This CDR3 is 18 amino acids long. The CDR3 sequence: CAISNGQGGGPSNQPQHF. The CDR3 DNA reads TGTGCCATCAGTAATGGACAGGGAGGAGGGCCTAGCAATCAGCCCCAGCATTTT.

CDR3 bases: TGTGCCAGCCTGGGGAGGGGTGCGGAGAGCACAGATACGCAGTATTTT. This translates into CASLGRGAESTDTQYF. The chain combines TRBV2 with TRBJ2-3; TRBD2 matches at 7 bases. CDR1 is SNHLY and CDR2 is FYNNEI in the germline V gene. CDR3 length: 16 amino acids. The V and J ends lost 8 bases and 0 bases, in that order; junction bases with no gene match: 11.

J is TRBJ1-3 and V is TRBV6-5, with 9 bases that match TRBD1. The germline V gene encodes CDR1 MNHEY and CDR2 SVGAGI. The CDR3 covers 16 residues. J gave up 2 bases and V 2 bases, and 4 bases lay outside the gene matches. CDR3 DNA: TGTGCCAGCAGTTACGGCGGACAGGGGACTGGAAACACCATATATTTT. This sequence encodes CASSYGGQGTGNTIYF.

To note about this clone: One junction end does not reproduce the germline sequence, and a read error may be involved. This chain connects TRBV18 to TRBJ1-5; D is ambiguous. This CDR3 region has 15 residues. CDR1 and CDR2 from the germline V gene are KGHSH and LQKENI. The CDR3 sequence: CASSPDWRQSQLQHF. The CDR3 DNA follows: TGTGCCAGCTCACCAGACTGGAGGCAGAGCCAGCTCCAGCATTTT.

The chain joins TRBV3-1 (or the pseudogene TRBV3-2) to TRBJ2-7; the D gene is possibly TRBD1 (5 bases). Germline values: CDR1 LGHDT, CDR2 YNNKEL (reference sequence). CDR3 length: 11 amino acids. Between the trimmed V and J ends, which lost 5 bases and 9 bases, there was a span of 11 bases. Here the CDR3 DNA reads TGTGCCAGCAGCTATGAAAGGGGGCAGTACTTC. Translated: CASSYERGQYF.

The rearrangement uses TRBV9 and TRBJ1-5, with 9 bases identical to TRBD1. Germline V gene data show CDR1 as SGDLS and CDR2 as YYNGEE. The CDR3 consists of 15 residues. The junction had 4 bases not matched to a gene; V was cut back by 2 bases and J by 4 bases. CDR3 nucleotide sequence: TGTGCCAGCAGCGTCGGGACAGGGATTAATCAGCCCCAGCATTTT. Its translation is CASSVGTGINQPQHF.